Listed below are T cell receptor beta chains from one sample, sequenced in a study of monozygotic twins with inflammatory bowel disease. TCRdb re-called the 5' RACE reads; every CDR3 protein appears as one record, without DNA. The specimen's table records some 330,000 distinct CDR3 sequences. Specimen: blood. The receptors were sampled from a human donor with ulcerative colitis or Crohn's disease, or a healthy co-twin of an affected twin (not recorded which). Both conserved end residues are part of each CDR3. Each record gives: J gene, V gene, CDR3 protein.

>TRBJ1-3|TRBV19
CASRERVSGNTIYF
>TRBJ2-2|TRBV9
CASSVFSGTNTGELFF
>TRBJ1-5|TRBV20-1
CSALRDINQPQHF
>TRBJ2-1|TRBV5-1
CASSSLLVVGNEQFF
>TRBJ2-1|TRBV20-1
CSARDVLALSSYNEQFF
>TRBJ2-1|TRBV2
CASSEEAGGGYNEQFF
>TRBJ2-3|TRBV24-1
CATSDDVPGVGDTQYF
>TRBJ2-6|TRBV19
CASSISWYDSGANVLTF
>TRBJ1-2|TRBV19
CASRSPDRGLGGYTF
>TRBJ2-1|TRBV5-1
CASSEDRVTRGRDNNEQFF
>TRBJ2-7|TRBV20-1
CSATGGLLGQYF
>TRBJ2-5|TRBV18
CASSPQGRQETQYF
>TRBJ2-1|TRBV7-2
CASRDRDRNEQFF
>TRBJ2-2|TRBV5-1
CASSLAAYNTGELFF
>TRBJ2-7|TRBV24-1
CATSDWGHEQYF
>TRBJ1-2|TRBV30
CAWSFGGNGYTF
>TRBJ1-6|TRBV5-1
CASSLGTGTGRSPLHF
>TRBJ2-5|TRBV20-1
CSAITGFGTVETQYF
>TRBJ2-3|TRBV6-2/TRBV6-3
CASSSLGRGGTDTQYF
>TRBJ1-6|TRBV10-3
CAISEGRTGLNSPLHF
>TRBJ1-4|TRBV29-1
CSAKGGSRTNEKLFF
>TRBJ1-1|TRBV15
CATSREWDGVNTEAFF
>TRBJ1-2|TRBV12-3/TRBV12-4
CASSFGGYGYTF
>TRBJ2-1|TRBV12-3/TRBV12-4
CASSFAQVNEQFF
>TRBJ2-7|TRBV7-8
CASSLAPAGATYEQYF
>TRBJ1-1|TRBV9
CASSVFAGGYTEAFF
>TRBJ1-5|TRBV20-1
CSASSGGGDQPQHF
>TRBJ1-3|TRBV12-3/TRBV12-4
CASTSTASGNIIYF
>TRBJ2-2|TRBV28
CASSLEGDRANTGELFF
>TRBJ2-7|TRBV21-1
CASSSWDRGNYEQYF
>TRBJ2-2|TRBV29-1
CSVPGTGGEGELFF
>TRBJ2-3|TRBV5-1
CASSLRPDTDTQYF
>TRBJ2-5|TRBV5-1
CASTASGGAEKTQYF
>TRBJ2-7|TRBV25-1
CASSEPPGEQYF
>TRBJ2-3|TRBV6-5
CASSYSAPGLAGGQGTQYF
>TRBJ2-1|TRBV18
CASSPVSRTNEQFF